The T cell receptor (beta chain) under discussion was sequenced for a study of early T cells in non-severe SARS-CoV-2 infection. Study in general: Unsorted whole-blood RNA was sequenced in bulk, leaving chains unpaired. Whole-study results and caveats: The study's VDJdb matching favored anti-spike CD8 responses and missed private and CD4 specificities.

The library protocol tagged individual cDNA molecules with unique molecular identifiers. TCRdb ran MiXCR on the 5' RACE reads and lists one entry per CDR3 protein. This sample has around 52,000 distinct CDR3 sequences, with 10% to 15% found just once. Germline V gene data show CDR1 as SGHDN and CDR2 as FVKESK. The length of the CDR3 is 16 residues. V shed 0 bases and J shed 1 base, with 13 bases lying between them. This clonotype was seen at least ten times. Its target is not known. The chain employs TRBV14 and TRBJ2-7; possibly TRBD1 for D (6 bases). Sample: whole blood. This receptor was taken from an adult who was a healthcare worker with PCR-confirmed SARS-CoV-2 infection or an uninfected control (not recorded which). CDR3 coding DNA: TGTGCCAGCAGCCAAGACCAGGGGCGAGCTTCCTACGAGCAGTACTTC. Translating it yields CASSQDQGRASYEQYF.